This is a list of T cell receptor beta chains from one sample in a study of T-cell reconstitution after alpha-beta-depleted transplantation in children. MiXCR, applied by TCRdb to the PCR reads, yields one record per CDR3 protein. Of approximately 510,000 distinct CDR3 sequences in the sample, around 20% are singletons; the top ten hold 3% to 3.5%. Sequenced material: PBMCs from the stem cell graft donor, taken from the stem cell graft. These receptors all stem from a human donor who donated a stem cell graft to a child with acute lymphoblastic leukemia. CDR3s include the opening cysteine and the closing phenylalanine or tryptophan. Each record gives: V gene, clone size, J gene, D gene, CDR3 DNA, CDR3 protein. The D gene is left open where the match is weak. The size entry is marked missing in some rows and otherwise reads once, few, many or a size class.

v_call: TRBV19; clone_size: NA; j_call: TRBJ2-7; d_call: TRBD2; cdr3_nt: TGTGCCAGTAGTACTAGCGGGAGCTCCTACGAGCAGTACTTC; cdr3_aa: CASSTSGSSYEQYF
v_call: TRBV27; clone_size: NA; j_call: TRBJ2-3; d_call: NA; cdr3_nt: TGTGCCAGCAGGACTCTTTTTGGTGGGCCAGATACGCAGTATTTT; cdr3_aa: CASRTLFGGPDTQYF
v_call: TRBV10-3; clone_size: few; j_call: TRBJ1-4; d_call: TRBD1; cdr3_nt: TGTGCCATCAGCCCCGGGACAGGGTTTCTGATGAATGAAAAACTGTTTTTT; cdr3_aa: CAISPGTGFLMNEKLFF
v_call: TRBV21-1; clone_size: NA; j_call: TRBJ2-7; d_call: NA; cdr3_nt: TGTGCCAGCAGCAAAGCGGGAGGGAAGCTTCGAGTCGAGCAGTACTTC; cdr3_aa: CASSKAGGKLRVEQYF
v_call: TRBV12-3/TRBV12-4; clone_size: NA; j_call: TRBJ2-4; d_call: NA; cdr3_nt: TGTGCCAGCAGTTTCGACATCCTAGCCAAAAACATTCAGTACTTC; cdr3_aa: CASSFDILAKNIQYF
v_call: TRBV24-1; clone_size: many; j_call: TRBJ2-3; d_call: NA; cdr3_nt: TGTGCCACCAGTGATTTATCCAGGGACACAGATACGCAGTATTTT; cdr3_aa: CATSDLSRDTDTQYF
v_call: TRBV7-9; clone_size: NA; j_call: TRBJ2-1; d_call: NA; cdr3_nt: TGTGCCAGCAGCTTCCGAGGACAGACAACGTTTGAGCAGTTCTTC; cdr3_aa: CASSFRGQTTFEQFF
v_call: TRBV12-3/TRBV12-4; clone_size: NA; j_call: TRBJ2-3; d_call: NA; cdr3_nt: TGTGCCAGCAGTTTAGGCTGGGGGCGTGAAGATACGCAGTATTTT; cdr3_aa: CASSLGWGREDTQYF
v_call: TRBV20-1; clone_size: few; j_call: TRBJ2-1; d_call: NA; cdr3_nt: TGCAGTGCTAGAGATCTTAGCCACCCCTACAATGAGCAGTTCTTC; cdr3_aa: CSARDLSHPYNEQFF
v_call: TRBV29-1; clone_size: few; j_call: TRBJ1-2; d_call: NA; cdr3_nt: TGCAGCGCAACACATGGAGCCTATGGCTACACCTTC; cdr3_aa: CSATHGAYGYTF
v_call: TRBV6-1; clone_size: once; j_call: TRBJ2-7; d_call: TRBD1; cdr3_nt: TGTGCCAGCAGTGGGGACAGCTTTTCCTACGAGCAGTACTTC; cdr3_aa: CASSGDSFSYEQYF
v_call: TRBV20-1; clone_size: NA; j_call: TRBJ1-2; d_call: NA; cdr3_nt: TGCAGTGCTAGGGACCGGGTTGGAGTCGATTATGGCTACACCTTC; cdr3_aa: CSARDRVGVDYGYTF
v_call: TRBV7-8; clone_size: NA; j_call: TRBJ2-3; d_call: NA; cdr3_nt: TGTGCCAGCAGCTTAACCTCCATCACAGATACGCAGTATTTT; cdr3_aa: CASSLTSITDTQYF
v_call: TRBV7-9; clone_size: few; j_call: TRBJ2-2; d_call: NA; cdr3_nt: TGTGCCAGCAGCCCCATGGGGGCGGATCTGGGGACCGGGGAGCTGTTTTTT; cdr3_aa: CASSPMGADLGTGELFF
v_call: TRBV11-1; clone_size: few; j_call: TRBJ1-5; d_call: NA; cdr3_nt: TGTGCCAGCAGCTTAGAGGCCCGAACCTTAAATCAGCCCCAGCATTTT; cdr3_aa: CASSLEARTLNQPQHF
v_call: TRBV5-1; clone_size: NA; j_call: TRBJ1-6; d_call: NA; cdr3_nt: TGCGCCAGCAGCCTCAGGACAGCGGGGGATTCACCCCTCCACTTT; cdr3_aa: CASSLRTAGDSPLHF